This T cell receptor (beta chain) stems from a study of blood T cell repertoires in COVID-19. Study-wide background: Researchers got acute and convalescent COVID-19 samples from the United States, Italy and Spain. The analysed material was cDNA or gDNA that came from T cells, B-cell-depleted T cells, or PBMCs.

The germline V gene has CDR1 SNHLY and CDR2 FYNNEI. Trimming stripped 11 bases from V and 0 bases from J, with 7 bases between. This CDR3 spans 11 amino acids. In the study's own analysis: Quantification of nucleated cells was approximated via reference gene primer amplification. Clones were sequenced by immunoSEQ multiplex PCR, and TCRdb holds only the in-frame ones, with some missing. D and trimming were read from the DNA, whereas the V and J calls and clone size are those reported in that table. The table records fewer than 350,000 clones, around 90% of them present only once. Seattle's cohort entered during active infection and was followed longitudinally.

This TCR was sampled from a woman aged 25 to 39 with COVID-19, enrolled during active disease. The rearrangement uses TRBV2 and TRBJ1-1; D unclear. The specimen sequenced was peripheral blood. CDR3 amino acids: CAGEMNTEAFF. As DNA, the CDR3 is TGTGCCGGAGAGATGAACACTGAAGCTTTCTTT.